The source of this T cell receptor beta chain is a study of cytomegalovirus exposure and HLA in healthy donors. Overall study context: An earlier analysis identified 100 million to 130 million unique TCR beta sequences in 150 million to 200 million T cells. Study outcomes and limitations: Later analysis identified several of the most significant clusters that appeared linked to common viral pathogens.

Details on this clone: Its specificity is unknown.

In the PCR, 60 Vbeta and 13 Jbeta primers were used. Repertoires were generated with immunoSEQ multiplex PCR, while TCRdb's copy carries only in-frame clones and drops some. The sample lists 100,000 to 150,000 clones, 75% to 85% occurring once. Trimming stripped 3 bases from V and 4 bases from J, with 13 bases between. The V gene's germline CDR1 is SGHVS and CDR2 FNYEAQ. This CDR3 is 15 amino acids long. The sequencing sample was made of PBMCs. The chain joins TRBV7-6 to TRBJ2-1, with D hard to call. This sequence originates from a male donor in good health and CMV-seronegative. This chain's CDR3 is CASSFATQKYNEQFF. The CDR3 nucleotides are TGTGCCAGCAGCTTCGCTACCCAAAAATACAATGAGCAGTTCTTC.